These 25 T cell receptor beta chains were sequenced from one sample in a study of cytomegalovirus exposure and HLA in healthy donors. 60 Vbeta and 13 Jbeta primers were used in PCR. Method: immunoSEQ multiplex PCR; TCRdb's copy keeps in-frame clones and lacks some. The profile covers approximately 93,000 clones, with approximately 83% appearing a single time and over 3% taken by the ten largest. Material for sequencing was PBMCs. Receptors were obtained from a middle-aged man in good health and CMV-seronegative.

The chain employs TRBV28 and TRBJ2-5; weak D call: TRBD2 (6 bases). Germline CDR1 MDHEN, CDR2 SYDVKM. CDR3 length: 16 residues. Between the trimmed V and J ends, which lost 3 bases and 1 base, there was a span of 15 bases. CDR3 amino acids: CASSLKGLAVQETQYF. The CDR3 coding sequence is TGTGCCAGCAGTTTGAAGGGCTTAGCGGTCCAAGAGACCCAGTACTTC.

The V gene is TRBV5-1, the J gene TRBJ2-7; 7 bases line up with TRBD2. This CDR3 spans 14 amino acids. V shed 0 bases and J 8 bases; nucleotides not matched to a gene: 8. CDR1 SGHRS and CDR2 YFSETQ come from the germline V gene. CDR3 sequence (DNA): TGCGCCAGCAGCTTGGCAGCGGGAAGTTACCAGCAGTACTTC. Its translation: CASSLAAGSYQQYF.

This chain uses TRBV5-4 with TRBJ1-1; D uncertain. Deletions cut 5 bases from V and 8 bases from J, with 16 bases between. The CDR3 is 13 residues long. Per germline, CDR1 SGHNT and CDR2 YYREEE (reference sequence). The CDR3 DNA reads as TGTGCCAGCAGTATCGATAGCCTCGGGGAAGCTTTCTTT. This encodes CASSIDSLGEAFF. Supplemented by reference TRBV5-4 and TRBJ1-1, the full variable domain reads ETGVTQSPTHLIKTRGQQVTLRCSSQSGHNTVSWYQQALGQGPQFIFQYYREEENGRGNFPPRFSGLQFPNYSSELNVNALELDDSALYLCASSIDSLGEAFFGQGTRLTVV.

The chain couples TRBV7-9 to TRBJ2-1, with 9 bases that match TRBD2. Germline V gene lookup returns CDR1 SEHNR and CDR2 FQNEAQ (reference sequence). V shed 7 bases, J shed 4 bases, and the junction held 11 bases outside the gene matches. The CDR3 extends over 16 amino acids. The CDR3 nucleotides read TGTGCCAGCATTCAAGCGACTAGCGGAGGATACAATGAGCAGTTCTTC. The encoded protein is CASIQATSGGYNEQFF.

The chain uses TRBV28 and TRBJ1-2, with D hard to call. This CDR3 region has 12 residues. CDR1 and CDR2 (germline): MDHEN, SYDVKM. Deletions cut 5 bases from V and 7 bases from J, with 11 bases between. The CDR3 DNA follows: TGTGCCAGCAGTCCGCAGGAAAGTGGCTACACCTTC. Encoded protein: CASSPQESGYTF.

J is TRBJ2-3 and V is TRBV13; 8 nucleotides align to TRBD2. This CDR3 contains 16 residues. With V trimmed by 6 bases and J by 2 bases, 10 bases remained unmatched. From germline, CDR1 is PRHDT and CDR2 FYEKMQ (reference sequence). The CDR3 here is CASSYRQREFTDTQYF. As DNA, the CDR3 is TGTGCCAGCAGTTATCGCCAGCGGGAGTTCACAGATACGCAGTATTTT. The full variable domain, in which reference TRBV13 and TRBJ2-3 provide the parts outside the CDR3, is AAGVIQSPRHLIKEKRETATLKCYPIPRHDTVYWYQQGPGQDPQFLISFYEKMQSDKGSIPDRFSAQQFSDYHSELNMSSLELGDSALYFCASSYRQREFTDTQYFGPGTRLTVL.

The rearrangement uses TRBV29-1 and TRBJ2-7; the match to TRBD2 covers 9 bases. The CDR3 consists of 16 residues. The germline gives CDR1 SQVTM, CDR2 ANQGSEA. The trim removed 4 bases at V and 2 bases at J, leaving 12 bases unmatched. As DNA, the CDR3 is TGCAGCGTTGTATCGACTAGCGGCCATCGACCCTACGAGCAGTACTTC. It encodes CSVVSTSGHRPYEQYF.

The chain links TRBV23-1 to TRBJ2-3; 16 nucleotides line up with TRBD2. TRBV23-1 is noted as an ORF with a role that remains uncertain. The CDR3 consists of 17 residues. V was clipped by 11 bases and J by 6 bases; unmatched bases: 14. The DNA for the CDR3 is TGCGCCCCCGGGACTAGCGGGAGGGCCGAGACTCGGGATACGCAGTATTTT. This sequence encodes CAPGTSGRAETRDTQYF.

This clone has just one count. The V gene is TRBV10-1, the J gene TRBJ1-5, with D possibly being TRBD1 (6 bases). The CDR3 loop spans 14 amino acids. Germline CDR1 WNHNN, CDR2 SYGVQD (reference sequence). V was clipped by 3 bases and J by 9 bases, with 15 bases between them. The DNA for the CDR3 is TGCGCCAGCAGTGACCCGAGGGGGAACCTGCCCCAGCATTTT. Protein sequence: CASSDPRGNLPQHF.

J is TRBJ2-1 and V is TRBV27; the D gene is possibly TRBD1 (5 bases). Per the germline V gene, CDR1 is MNHEY and CDR2 is SMNVEV (reference sequence). CDR3 length: 15 residues. Deletions cut 3 bases from V and 0 bases from J, with 9 bases between. CDR3 nucleotides: TGTGCCAGCAGTTTGGGGCCTAGCTCCTACAATGAGCAGTTCTTC. This encodes CASSLGPSSYNEQFF.

The chain recombines TRBV6-1 with TRBJ2-3, with 8 bases lining up with TRBD2. Germline V gene data show CDR1 as MNHNS and CDR2 as SASEGT. V lost 7 bases, J lost 4 bases, and 7 bases stayed unmatched. The CDR3 spans 14 residues. The CDR3 DNA reads TGTGCCAGCATTAAGACTAGCGCAGCAGATACGCAGTATTTT. It encodes CASIKTSAADTQYF.

A single count supports this clone. The chain joins TRBV5-1 to TRBJ2-1; 10 nucleotides match TRBD1. Losses at the gene ends were 2 bases for V and 6 bases for J; bases not matched to a gene: 2. Germline CDR1 and CDR2: SGHRS and YFSETQ. CDR3 length: 14 amino acids. The CDR3 DNA is TGCGCCAGCAGCTTTAGGACAGGGGGCAATGAGCAGTTCTTC. It codes for CASSFRTGGNEQFF.

The chain combines TRBV5-1 with TRBJ2-7; 7 bases are shared with TRBD1. Germline V gene sequence: CDR1 SGHRS, CDR2 YFSETQ. V shed 0 bases and J 0 bases; nucleotides not matched to a gene: 9. The CDR3 has 17 residues. The CDR3 region has the DNA TGCGCCAGCAGCTTGGGATCGACAGGGTCCTTCTCCTACGAGCAGTACTTC. This gives the protein CASSLGSTGSFSYEQYF.

V gene TRBV4-1 combines with J gene TRBJ2-7, with TRBD2 identical over 10 bases. Per germline, CDR1 MGHRA and CDR2 YSYEKL. The ends lost 0 bases at V and 5 bases at J; junction bases unmatched: 10. This CDR3 comprises 17 residues. The CDR3 spells CASSQDVRLAGVNEQYF. The CDR3 DNA follows: TGCGCCAGCAGCCAAGATGTCCGGCTAGCGGGAGTAAACGAGCAGTACTTC.

The chain employs TRBV7-9 and TRBJ2-3; TRBD2 aligns across 11 bases. The CDR3 spans 16 residues. V shed 5 bases, J shed 3 bases, and the junction held 7 bases outside the gene matches. CDR1 is SEHNR, CDR2 FQNEAQ, per germline (reference sequence). This CDR3 reads CASSPRLAGLTDTQYF. Here the CDR3 DNA reads TGTGCCAGCAGCCCACGACTAGCGGGATTGACAGATACGCAGTATTTT.

The chain recombines TRBV27 with TRBJ2-4, with TRBD1 matching 7 bases. The CDR3 extends over 14 amino acids. With 5 bases clipped from V and 1 base from J, the junction kept 2 bases outside the gene matches. CDR1 is MNHEY, CDR2 SMNVEV, per germline (reference sequence). The CDR3 reads CASSPTGAKNIQYF. In nucleotides, the CDR3 is TGTGCCAGCAGTCCGACAGGGGCCAAAAACATTCAGTACTTC.

This rearrangement joins TRBV27 to TRBJ1-5; the D is unclear. CDR1 and CDR2 (germline): MNHEY, SMNVEV (reference sequence). The ends were cut back, 10 bases at V and 10 bases at J, with 17 bases in the middle. The CDR3 is 12 amino acids. For the CDR3, the DNA is TGTGCCACCACAGATGTTGGAGGCCCCCAGCATTTT. Protein: CATTDVGGPQHF.

This chain links TRBV29-1 with TRBJ2-1, with TRBD1 matching over 9 bases. The length of the CDR3 is 12 residues. Germline CDR1 is SQVTM and CDR2 is ANQGSEA. V shed 6 bases and J 7 bases; nucleotides not matched to a gene: 4. CDR3 loop: CSVGQGPNEQFF. In DNA, the CDR3 is TGCAGCGTGGGACAGGGTCCGAATGAGCAGTTCTTC.

The chain is built from TRBV7-4 and TRBJ2-1; TRBD2 matches 8 bases. This CDR3 is 16 amino acids long. Per germline, CDR1 SGHVT and CDR2 SQSDAQ. J was trimmed by 3 bases and V by 5 bases; bases with no gene match: 9. The CDR3 sequence is CASSPTEAGDYNEQFF. The CDR3 DNA sequence: TGTGCCAGCAGCCCAACCGAAGCGGGAGACTACAATGAGCAGTTCTTC. The whole variable domain, filled in from reference TRBV7-4 and TRBJ2-1, reads GAGVSQSPRYKVAKRGRDVALRCDSISGHVTLYWYRQTLGQGSEVLTYSQSDAQRDKSGRPSGRFSAERPERSVSTLKIQRTEQGDSAVYLCASSPTEAGDYNEQFFGPGTRLTVL.

The chain recombines TRBV30 with TRBJ1-2; 11 nucleotides line up with TRBD1. The CDR3 loop spans 18 amino acids. With 5 bases clipped from V and 4 bases from J, the junction kept 18 bases outside the gene matches. CDR1 GTSNPN and CDR2 SVGIG come from the germline V gene (reference sequence). DNA of the CDR3: TGTGCCTGGGGGGGGACAGGGGGTACCCAGGACGAGTTCTATGGCTACACCTTC. This codes for CAWGGTGGTQDEFYGYTF.

The V call is TRBV27, the J call TRBJ2-7, with D possibly being TRBD1 (5 bases). Germline values: CDR1 MNHEY, CDR2 SMNVEV (reference sequence). This CDR3 is built from 15 residues. Trimming removed 8 bases at V and 3 bases at J, with 20 bases between. The CDR3 loop is CASRSSDKASYEQYF. The CDR3 DNA follows: TGTGCCAGCCGATCCTCGGACAAGGCCAGCTACGAGCAGTACTTC.

This clone was detected a few times. The genes are TRBV4-1 and TRBJ2-5, with 10 nucleotides matching TRBD2. CDR1 is MGHRA and CDR2 is YSYEKL in the germline V gene. The V and J ends lost 2 bases and 4 bases, in that order; junction bases with no gene match: 1. This CDR3 is 14 amino acids long. DNA for the CDR3: TGCGCCAGCAGCCAAACTAGCGGGATAGAGACCCAGTACTTC. Translating it yields CASSQTSGIETQYF.

This sequence joins TRBV19 and TRBJ2-6, with a weak D call TRBD2 (7 bases). The CDR3 is made up of 17 amino acids. Trimming removed 10 bases at V and 0 bases at J, with 19 bases between. Germline CDR1 reads LNHDA; CDR2 reads SQIVND (reference sequence). CDR3 nucleotides: TGTGCCACCAAACCCGGGGGGCAGGCCTCTGGGGCCAACGTCCTGACTTTC. Its translation: CATKPGGQASGANVLTF.

The J gene is TRBJ1-3, the V gene TRBV18, with a possible D match to TRBD1 (6 bases). Germline V gene data show CDR1 as KGHSH and CDR2 as LQKENI. The CDR3 has 16 residues. V shed 6 bases and J shed 3 bases, with 18 bases lying between them. The CDR3 bases are TGTGCCAGCTCGCCAAGCAATACAGGGCTTGGAAACACCATATATTTT. It translates to CASSPSNTGLGNTIYF.

The rearrangement uses TRBV29-1 and TRBJ2-7; 7 nucleotides agree with TRBD2. The trim removed 6 bases at V and 0 bases at J, leaving 2 bases unmatched. This CDR3 has 12 amino acids. Per germline, CDR1 SQVTM and CDR2 ANQGSEA. The CDR3 nucleotides read TGCAGCGTAGCGGGGAACTCCTACGAGCAGTACTTC. Translation: CSVAGNSYEQYF.